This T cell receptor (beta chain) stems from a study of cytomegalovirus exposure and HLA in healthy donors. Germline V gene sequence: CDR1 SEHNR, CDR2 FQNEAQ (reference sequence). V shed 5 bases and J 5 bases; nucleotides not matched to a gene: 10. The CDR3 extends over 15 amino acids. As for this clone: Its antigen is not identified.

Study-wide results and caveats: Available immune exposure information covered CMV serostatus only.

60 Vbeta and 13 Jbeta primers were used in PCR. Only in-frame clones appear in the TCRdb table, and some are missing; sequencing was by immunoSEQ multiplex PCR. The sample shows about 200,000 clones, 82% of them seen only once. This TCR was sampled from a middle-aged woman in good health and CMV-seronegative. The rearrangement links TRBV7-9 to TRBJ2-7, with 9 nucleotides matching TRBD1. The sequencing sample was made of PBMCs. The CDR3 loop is CASSAGTGLFNEQYF. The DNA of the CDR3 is TGTGCCAGCAGCGCCGGGACAGGGTTGTTCAACGAGCAGTACTTC. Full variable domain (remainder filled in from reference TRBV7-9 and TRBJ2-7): DTGVSQNPRHKITKRGQNVTFRCDPISEHNRLYWYRQTLGQGPEFLTYFQNEAQLEKSRLLSDRFSAERPKGSFSTLEIQRTEQGDSAMYLCASSAGTGLFNEQYFGPGTRLTVT.